This passage covers 20 T cell receptor beta chains from one sample sequenced in a study of T cell repertoires in aging, cancer and after chemotherapy. TCR beta rearrangements were amplified from peripheral blood genomic DNA. A mixed TRB-A/B primer pool amplified rearranged TRB by multiplex touch-down PCR. TCRdb ran MiXCR on the multiplex PCR reads and lists one entry per CDR3 protein. In the table there are 10,000 to 15,000 distinct CDR3 sequences, around 30% of which are singletons. The specimen sequenced was blood. These receptors were taken from a human donor with a blood cancer.

V usage is TRBV6-5 and J usage is TRBJ1-1; D not certain. Germline V lookup: CDR1 MNHEY, CDR2 SVGAGI. Trimming removed 4 bases at V and 1 base at J, with 7 bases between. The CDR3 is 13 residues long. For the CDR3, the DNA is TGTGCCAGCAGTTTCGACCAGAACACTGAAGCTTTCTTT. As protein: CASSFDQNTEAFF.

Here the CDR3 reads CASRSDSGGTYNEQFF. DNA of the CDR3: TGTGCCAGCAGATCCGATAGCGGGGGGACTTACAATGAGCAGTTCTTC. This rearrangement joins TRBV12-3 or TRBV12-4 to TRBJ2-1, with 10 positions matching TRBD2. V was pared by 6 bases and J by 4 bases, with 9 bases of the junction left unmatched. This CDR3 comprises 16 residues.

The genes are TRBV24-1 and TRBJ1-2; tentatively, D is TRBD1 (5 bases). Germline CDR1 and CDR2: KGHDR and SFDVKD. Deletions cut 9 bases from V and 6 bases from J, with 16 bases between. The CDR3 is 13 amino acids. CDR3 residues: CATSRGAPDGYTF. CDR3 bases: TGTGCCACCTCACGGGGCGCTCCGGATGGCTACACCTTC.

This clonotype was found once. A much larger clone is a single base away; this may be a read error. The chain has TRBV30 and TRBJ1-2, with D perhaps TRBD1 (6 bases). V gave up 0 bases and J gave up 9 bases, with 11 bases separating them. In germline, CDR1 is GTSNPN, CDR2 SVGIG (reference sequence). The CDR3 sequence is 12 residues long. This CDR3 is CAWSVRGHSYTF. CDR3 nucleotides: TGTGCCTGGAGTGTCAGGGGACATAGCTACACCTTC.

This clonotype was seen many times. CDR3 nucleotide sequence: TGTGCCAGCAGATCTAGCGGGAATTCCTACAATGAGCAGTTCTTC. It encodes CASRSSGNSYNEQFF. The chain joins TRBV6-5 to TRBJ2-1; 9 bases align to TRBD2. CDR1 and CDR2 (germline): MNHEY, SVGAGI. Trimming cost V 6 bases and J 1 base; bases outside gene matches: 4. CDR3 length: 15 amino acids.

This clonotype was seen repeatedly, ten times or more. The chain combines TRBV30 with TRBJ1-2; D gene ambiguous. This CDR3 spans 12 amino acids. Germline-derived CDR1 and CDR2 are GTSNPN and SVGIG (reference sequence). DNA of the CDR3: TGTCTACTTGGGGTACTTAACTATGGCTACACCTTC. It encodes CLLGVLNYGYTF.

By sample share, this clonotype is medium-sized. The chain is built from TRBV30 and TRBJ1-2; no firm D call. The V gene lost 2 bases and the J gene lost 8 bases, with 15 bases spanning the gap. The CDR3 runs 13 residues. Germline CDR1 is GTSNPN and CDR2 is SVGIG (reference sequence). The DNA of the CDR3 is TGTGCCTGGAGTCCGAGCGGTCTCCTCGGCTACACCTTC. Its translation: CAWSPSGLLGYTF.

The chain has TRBV24-1 and TRBJ2-3; no clear D. The germline V and J ends were trimmed by 4 bases and 2 bases, with 6 bases remaining between them. The CDR3 is 13 amino acids. Looked up from germline, CDR1 is KGHDR and CDR2 is SFDVKD. Written as DNA, the CDR3 is TGTGCCACCAGTGAGCAGTCCACAGATACGCAGTATTTT. This sequence encodes CATSEQSTDTQYF.

DNA of the CDR3: TGTGCCAGCAGTTCGGGACACTCCAGCTATGGCTACACCTTC. This encodes CASSSGHSSYGYTF. The gene calls are TRBV5-4 and TRBJ1-2; a weak D match, TRBD1 (6 bases). V lost 5 bases and J 4 bases, leaving 15 bases between the germline ends. This CDR3 comprises 14 residues. Germline V CDR1 and CDR2: SGHNT, YYREEE (reference sequence).

By sample fraction, this clonotype is medium-sized (0.01 to 0.1%). The V and J genes are TRBV19 and TRBJ2-5; 13 nucleotides match TRBD2. The CDR3 runs to 16 residues. The ends lost 5 bases at V and 3 bases at J; junction bases unmatched: 6. From germline, CDR1 is LNHDA and CDR2 SQIVND (reference sequence). The CDR3 nucleotides read TGTGCCAGTAGTCCTCCCGGACTAGCGGGGGAAGAGACCCAGTACTTC. Its translation: CASSPPGLAGEETQYF.

This clonotype was counted a few times. The chain carries TRBV12-3 or TRBV12-4 and TRBJ2-7; D is uncertain. The length of the CDR3 is 16 residues. Trimming removed 6 bases at V and 6 bases at J, with 24 bases between. The CDR3 is CASSPRLVGMSTEQYV. CDR3 bases: TGTGCCAGCAGCCCTCGGCTTGTAGGGATGAGTACCGAGCAGTACGTC.

This clonotype came up a few times. V usage is TRBV12-3 or TRBV12-4 and J usage is TRBJ1-5; D not certain. Trimming stripped 6 bases from V and 0 bases from J, with 12 bases between. The CDR3 has 15 amino acids. This chain's CDR3 is CASRRTSNSNQPQHF. CDR3 bases: TGTGCCAGCAGGCGGACCTCAAATAGCAATCAGCCCCAGCATTTT.

V gene TRBV5-1 combines with J gene TRBJ2-1; TRBD1 matches at 10 bases. Per germline, CDR1 SGHRS and CDR2 YFSETQ. The CDR3 covers 14 residues. V shed 4 bases, J shed 7 bases, and the junction held 5 bases outside the gene matches. CDR3 region: CASSRRTGGNEQFF. As DNA, the CDR3 is TGCGCCAGCAGCCGCAGGACAGGGGGAAATGAGCAGTTCTTC.

This clonotype occurred a few times. The genes are TRBV7-2 and TRBJ2-1; D is ambiguous. The CDR3 has 11 residues. From germline, CDR1 is SGHTA and CDR2 FQGNSA. V was clipped by 0 bases and J by 9 bases, with 3 bases between them. DNA of the CDR3: TGTGCCAGCAGCTTAGCGCTTGAGCAGTTCTTC. Translated: CASSLALEQFF. The variable domain in full, with the rest retrieved from reference TRBV7-2 and TRBJ2-1, is GAGVSQSPSNKVTEKGKDVELRCDPISGHTALYWYRQSLGQGLEFLIYFQGNSAPDKSGLPSDRFSAERTGGSVSTLTIQRTQQEDSAVYLCASSLALEQFFGPGTRLTVL.

The chain is built from TRBV4-3 and TRBJ1-2; D remains unclear. This CDR3 has 16 residues. Trimming removed 0 bases at V and 5 bases at J, with 16 bases between. Germline values: CDR1 LGHNA, CDR2 YSLEER. The DNA of the CDR3 is TGCGCCAGCAGCCAAGACTTCCTCACGGGGATATATGGCTACACCTTC. Protein: CASSQDFLTGIYGYTF.

A few counts support this clonotype. The V and J genes are TRBV5-1 and TRBJ2-1, with a tentative D call TRBD2 (7 bases). The germline V gene has CDR1 SGHRS and CDR2 YFSETQ. The CDR3 contains 15 residues. Trimming left V 0 bases short and J 6 bases short, with 13 bases between. CDR3 sequence (DNA): TGCGCCAGCAGCTTGGCCGGCGGGGGCCCCAATGAGCAGTTCTTC. This sequence encodes CASSLAGGGPNEQFF.

This clonotype was detected only a few times. The chain combines TRBV27 with TRBJ1-1; D gene ambiguous. The CDR3 has 14 residues. The germline gives CDR1 MNHEY, CDR2 SMNVEV (reference sequence). V was trimmed by 6 bases and J by 1 base, leaving 12 bases between them. The CDR3 here is CASRRFRENTEAFF. The CDR3 region has the DNA TGTGCCAGCAGGCGATTTAGAGAGAACACTGAAGCTTTCTTT.

The rearrangement uses TRBV7-9 and TRBJ2-6; D possibly uses TRBD1 or TRBD2 (5 bases each). Germline V lookup: CDR1 SEHNR, CDR2 FQNEAQ (reference sequence). Trimming took off 5 bases at V and 2 bases at J, with 13 bases between the two ends. This CDR3 is built from 16 residues. The CDR3 sequence: CASSPQGAAGANVLTF. The CDR3 region has the DNA TGTGCCAGCAGCCCCCAGGGAGCCGCTGGGGCCAACGTCCTGACTTTC.

This chain links TRBV5-1 with TRBJ2-7; no clear D gene. The CDR3 has 14 amino acids. V dropped 3 bases and J dropped 2 bases, with 12 bases sitting between them. The germline V gene encodes CDR1 SGHRS and CDR2 YFSETQ. The CDR3, as DNA: TGCGCCAGCAGCTCCCCCGACACCCCCTACGAGCAGTACGTC. It translates to CASSSPDTPYEQYV.

The chain combines TRBV27 with TRBJ2-2; 7 positions agree with TRBD1. CDR1 and CDR2 from the germline V gene are MNHEY and SMNVEV (reference sequence). V was pared by 7 bases and J by 0 bases, with 11 bases of the junction left unmatched. The CDR3 is made up of 17 amino acids. This chain's CDR3 is CASTFGPGTANTGELFF. Written as DNA, the CDR3 is TGTGCCAGCACCTTTGGCCCCGGGACAGCGAACACCGGGGAGCTGTTTTTT.